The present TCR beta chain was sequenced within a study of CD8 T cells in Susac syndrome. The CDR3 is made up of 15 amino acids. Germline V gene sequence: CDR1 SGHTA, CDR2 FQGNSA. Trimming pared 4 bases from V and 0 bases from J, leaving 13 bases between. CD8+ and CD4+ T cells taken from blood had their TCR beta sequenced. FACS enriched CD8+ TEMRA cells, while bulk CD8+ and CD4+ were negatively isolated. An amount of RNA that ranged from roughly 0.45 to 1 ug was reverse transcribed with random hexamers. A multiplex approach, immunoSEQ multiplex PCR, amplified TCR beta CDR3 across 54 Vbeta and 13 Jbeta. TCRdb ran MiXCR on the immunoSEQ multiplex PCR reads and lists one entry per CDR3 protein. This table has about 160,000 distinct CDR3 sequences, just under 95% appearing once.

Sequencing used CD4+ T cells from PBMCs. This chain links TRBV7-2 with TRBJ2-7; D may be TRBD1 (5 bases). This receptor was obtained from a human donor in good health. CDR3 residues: CASSWGPPSSYEQYF. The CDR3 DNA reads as TGTGCCAGCAGCTGGGGCCCACCTAGCTCCTACGAGCAGTACTTC.